Sequencing of this T cell receptor (beta chain) was carried out in a study of T cell changes during pregnancy in multiple sclerosis. Germline CDR1 is SGHVS and CDR2 is FQNEAQ. Germline trimming cut 5 bases from V and 9 bases from J; bases unmatched to any gene: 8. CDR3 length equals 13 residues. Method: immunoSEQ multiplex PCR; TCRdb's copy keeps in-frame clones and lacks some. This sample yields about 120,000 clones, of which around 90% are seen a single time; roughly 1.4% belongs to the top ten. The chain is built from TRBV7-8 and TRBJ2-7; 9 bases line up with TRBD1. Sequencing used peripheral blood, obtained in the third trimester of pregnancy. The clonotype originates from a female donor with multiple sclerosis, enrolled in a pregnancy study. CDR3 bases: TGTGCCAGCAGCGAGGACAGGGGCGGCGGGCAGTACTTC. Residues: CASSEDRGGGQYF.